One sample yielded the 29 T cell receptor beta chains listed below, sequenced in a study of cytomegalovirus exposure and HLA in healthy donors. Vbeta (60) and Jbeta (13) primers were used in the PCR. Assay: immunoSEQ multiplex PCR; the TCRdb copy retains only in-frame clones and omits some. The table records approximately 100,000 clones, 75% of them present only once. The sequenced material came from PBMCs. The receptors come from a male donor in good health and CMV-seropositive.

The rearrangement joins TRBV19 to TRBJ2-5; D might be TRBD2 (5 bases). Germline V CDR1 and CDR2: LNHDA, SQIVND (reference sequence). The CDR3 has 13 amino acids. Trimming stripped 5 bases from V and 5 bases from J, with 12 bases between. Written as DNA, the CDR3 is TGTGCCAGTAGTTTGGGGAGATGGGAGACCCAGTACTTC. Its protein is CASSLGRWETQYF.

The rearrangement links TRBV23-1 to TRBJ2-1; TRBD2 aligns across 9 bases. TRBV23-1 carries the ORF label, with uncertain function. The CDR3 extends over 17 amino acids. V lost 3 bases to trimming and J lost 7 bases; unmatched junction nucleotides: 13. The CDR3 loop is CASSQSSGDGRGNEQFF. Written as DNA, the CDR3 is TGCGCCAGCAGTCAGTCTAGCGGGGATGGGAGAGGTAATGAGCAGTTCTTC.

The V and J genes are TRBV5-4 and TRBJ2-1, with 7 positions matching TRBD2. From germline, CDR1 is SGHNT and CDR2 YYREEE (reference sequence). V trimming: 3 bases; J trimming: 4 bases; junction bases outside the gene matches: 7. The CDR3 consists of 15 residues. Written as DNA, the CDR3 is TGTGCCAGCAGCTGGGGGTGGGGGGGGTACAATGAGCAGTTCTTC. This gives the protein CASSWGWGGYNEQFF.

The CDR3 bases are TGTGCCAGCAGCCTCAGTCTGAACTATGGCTACACCTTC. Its translation: CASSLSLNYGYTF. The chain links TRBV7-8 to TRBJ1-2; D is unclear. V was trimmed by 5 bases and J by 2 bases, leaving 9 bases between them. The length of the CDR3 is 13 residues. CDR1 and CDR2 from the germline V gene are SGHVS and FQNEAQ.

This clone was seen a few times. The rearrangement links TRBV4-2 to TRBJ2-3; TRBD1 agrees at 7 bases. From germline, CDR1 is LGHNA and CDR2 YNFKEQ. This CDR3 contains 16 residues. The junction had 10 bases not matched to a gene; V was cut back by 5 bases and J by 2 bases. The CDR3 coding sequence is TGTGCCAGCAGCGGCCGGGACAGATCTTTCACAGATACGCAGTATTTT. This translates into CASSGRDRSFTDTQYF.

J is TRBJ1-2 and V is TRBV11-1; the D gene is possibly TRBD1 (6 bases). CDR3 size: 14 residues. CDR1 is SGHAT and CDR2 is FQDESV in the germline V gene (reference sequence). Trimming took off 5 bases at V and 4 bases at J, with 14 bases between the two ends. The CDR3 DNA reads TGTGCCAGCAGCGCGTTGACAGGAAGCTATGGCTACACCTTC. It specifies CASSALTGSYGYTF.

This clone was detected only once. The chain links TRBV4-2 to TRBJ2-1, with 9 nucleotides matching TRBD2. This CDR3 comprises 16 residues. CDR1 LGHNA and CDR2 YNFKEQ come from the germline V gene. The V segment lost 6 bases and the J segment 0 bases; nucleotides outside the gene matches: 6. The CDR3 DNA sequence: TGTGCCAGCAGTCTTCCAGCGGGGGGCTCCTACAATGAGCAGTTCTTC. Amino acid sequence: CASSLPAGGSYNEQFF.

The chain combines TRBV5-1 with TRBJ2-3; 8 nucleotides agree with TRBD1. Germline-derived CDR1 and CDR2 are SGHRS and YFSETQ. The V and J ends lost 5 bases and 2 bases, in that order; junction bases with no gene match: 4. The CDR3 extends over 14 amino acids. The CDR3 DNA reads TGCGCCAGCAGAGGACAGGGTCACACAGATACGCAGTATTTT. Its protein product is CASRGQGHTDTQYF.

The gene calls are TRBV15 and TRBJ1-1; 8 nucleotides line up with TRBD1. V lost 8 bases, J lost 4 bases, and 3 bases stayed unmatched. The CDR3 spans 12 residues. Germline lookup yields CDR1 LNHNV and CDR2 YYDKDF (reference sequence). The CDR3 is CATAQGATEAFF. CDR3 nucleotides: TGTGCCACCGCCCAGGGGGCCACTGAAGCTTTCTTT. Drawing the rest from reference TRBV15 and TRBJ1-1, the complete variable domain is DAMVIQNPRYQVTQFGKPVTLSCSQTLNHNVMYWYQQKSSQAPKLLFHYYDKDFNNEADTPDNFQSRRPNTSFCFLDIRSPGLGDTAMYLCATAQGATEAFFGQGTRLTVV.

This rearrangement joins TRBV7-9 to TRBJ1-1, with D unresolved. Germline V CDR1 and CDR2: SEHNR, FQNEAQ (reference sequence). V dropped 8 bases and J dropped 1 base, with 14 bases sitting between them. There are 14 residues in the CDR3. CDR3 DNA sequence: TGTGCCAGCCACGCCCCGGCAGGGAACACTGAAGCTTTCTTT. Its translation: CASHAPAGNTEAFF.

The chain links TRBV6-1 to TRBJ2-2; D call uncertain. The germline V and J ends were trimmed by 11 bases and 2 bases, with 12 bases remaining between them. Germline V CDR1 and CDR2: MNHNS, SASEGT. The CDR3 has 13 residues. The CDR3 DNA reads as TGTGCCCTGCGTCAGGTCAACACCGGGGAGCTGTTTTTT. As protein: CALRQVNTGELFF.

The genes are TRBV29-1 and TRBJ1-1; D is possibly TRBD1 (6 bases). Trimming took off 6 bases at V and 3 bases at J, with 11 bases between the two ends. This CDR3 has 12 residues. Germline loops: CDR1 SQVTM, CDR2 ANQGSEA. The CDR3 region is CSVHREHTEAFF. The CDR3 DNA is TGCAGCGTGCACAGGGAGCACACTGAAGCTTTCTTT.

The gene calls are TRBV23-1 and TRBJ1-4, with TRBD1 matching over 9 bases. TRBV23-1 falls under the ORF class, with uncertain function. The V and J ends lost 3 bases and 8 bases, in that order; junction bases with no gene match: 13. CDR3 length: 17 amino acids. This CDR3 reads CASSQRDRDEEEEKLFF. The CDR3 nucleotides read TGCGCCAGCAGTCAGAGGGACAGGGACGAGGAGGAAGAAAAACTGTTTTTT.

This clone was observed a single time. V usage is TRBV5-4 and J usage is TRBJ1-3, with D maybe TRBD1 (6 bases). Germline V gene sequence: CDR1 SGHNT, CDR2 YYREEE (reference sequence). The CDR3 totals 16 residues. Trimming cost V 3 bases and J 0 bases, with 13 bases left between them. CDR3 region: CASSSGGQFSGNTIYF. Here the CDR3 DNA reads TGTGCCAGCAGCTCTGGAGGACAGTTCTCTGGAAACACCATATATTTT.

This clone has more than one count but fewer than ten. The rearrangement links TRBV5-1 to TRBJ2-7; 8 nucleotides align to TRBD1. The germline gives CDR1 SGHRS, CDR2 YFSETQ. The CDR3 contains 15 residues. J gave up 2 bases and V 4 bases, and 8 bases lay outside the gene matches. The DNA for the CDR3 is TGCGCCAGCAGCCTAGCCCCGGGACAGGCCTACGAGCAGTACTTC. It specifies CASSLAPGQAYEQYF.

This clone was observed a few times. This chain uses TRBV11-2 with TRBJ1-4; tentatively, D is TRBD1 (6 bases). From germline, CDR1 is SGHAT and CDR2 FQNNGV. Trimming took 7 bases from V and 8 from J, leaving 20 bases between them. The CDR3 runs to 15 residues. The CDR3 here is CASTAPGTPAEKLFF. CDR3 bases: TGTGCCAGCACCGCGCCCGGGACACCTGCGGAAAAACTGTTTTTT.

The chain uses TRBV7-8 and TRBJ1-6; tentatively, D is TRBD1 (5 bases). Germline CDR1 SGHVS, CDR2 FQNEAQ. V was clipped by 5 bases and J by 10 bases, with 15 bases between them. This CDR3 spans 14 amino acids. The CDR3, as DNA: TGTGCCAGCAGCCCAGGGAGGCTGGGCTCACCCCTCCACTTT. It yields the protein CASSPGRLGSPLHF.

The gene calls are TRBV30 and TRBJ2-7; 8 bases agree with TRBD2. The CDR3 spans 14 residues. Germline CDR1 reads GTSNPN; CDR2 reads SVGIG (reference sequence). V lost 2 bases, J lost 4 bases, and 7 bases stayed unmatched. This chain's CDR3 is CAWSQPGRGYEQYF. CDR3 bases: TGTGCCTGGAGTCAGCCCGGGAGGGGTTACGAGCAGTACTTC.

The gene calls are TRBV5-4 and TRBJ2-5; D may be TRBD2 (6 bases). The ends were cut back, 0 bases at V and 2 bases at J, with 8 bases in the middle. This CDR3 is 14 amino acids long. The germline V gene has CDR1 SGHNT and CDR2 YYREEE (reference sequence). CDR3 DNA sequence: TGTGCCAGCAGCTTGGGTGCGGGACAAGAGACCCAGTACTTC. Translated: CASSLGAGQETQYF.

The chain is built from TRBV29-1 and TRBJ1-2; 7 nucleotides agree with TRBD1. Germline V gene data show CDR1 as SQVTM and CDR2 as ANQGSEA. This CDR3 contains 12 residues. Unmatched junction bases numbered 6, after V lost 7 bases and J lost 4 bases. The CDR3 DNA follows: TGCAGCGACGCCGGGACAGTCTATGGCTACACCTTC. Its protein is CSDAGTVYGYTF.

This chain joins TRBV5-4 and TRBJ2-3, with 11 nucleotides matching TRBD2. V lost 9 bases to trimming and J lost 4 bases; unmatched junction nucleotides: 22. The CDR3 spans 19 residues. CDR1 is SGHNT and CDR2 is YYREEE in the germline V gene (reference sequence). The CDR3 region is CATTSFLAGGRGLADTQYF. Written as DNA, the CDR3 is TGTGCCACCACAAGCTTTCTAGCGGGGGGCCGGGGGCTTGCAGATACGCAGTATTTT.

This clone was seen a few times. The gene calls are TRBV6-6 and TRBJ1-6, with a possible D match to TRBD1 (6 bases). Per the germline V gene, CDR1 is MNHNY and CDR2 is SVGAGI (reference sequence). The CDR3 covers 11 residues. V was cut by 10 bases and J by 18 bases, with 19 bases left in between. The CDR3: CATSTGQGRHF. CDR3 nucleotide sequence: TGTGCCACCTCGACGGGCCAGGGGCGCCACTTT.

This chain connects TRBV28 to TRBJ2-5; tentative D call: TRBD1 (6 bases). The germline gives CDR1 MDHEN, CDR2 SYDVKM. Trimming took 8 bases from V and 1 from J, leaving 8 bases between them. The CDR3 length is 12 residues. The CDR3 bases are TGTGCCAGCCGACAGGCCCAAGAGACCCAGTACTTC. Translated, it gives CASRQAQETQYF.

The chain has TRBV7-9 and TRBJ1-1, with 8 bases lining up with TRBD1. The V gene end was trimmed by 4 bases and the J gene end by 3 bases; junction bases not matched to a gene: 4. From germline, CDR1 is SEHNR and CDR2 FQNEAQ (reference sequence). The CDR3 covers 14 residues. The CDR3 nucleotides are TGTGCCAGCAGCTCGGACAGGGTTGACACTGAAGCTTTCTTT. Translating gives CASSSDRVDTEAFF. Full variable domain (outside the CDR3, taken from reference TRBV7-9 and TRBJ1-1): DTGVSQNPRHKITKRGQNVTFRCDPISEHNRLYWYRQTLGQGPEFLTYFQNEAQLEKSRLLSDRFSAERPKGSFSTLEIQRTEQGDSAMYLCASSSDRVDTEAFFGQGTRLTVV.

V and J are TRBV4-1 and TRBJ2-2; no clear D. The CDR3 extends over 18 amino acids. From germline, CDR1 is MGHRA and CDR2 YSYEKL. V lost 3 bases and J lost 0, with 17 bases in between. The CDR3 reads CASSQVLGSFSNTGELFF. The CDR3 DNA follows: TGCGCCAGCAGCCAGGTTCTCGGGTCATTCTCGAACACCGGGGAGCTGTTTTTT.

This chain joins TRBV28 and TRBJ1-1; D gene unclear. The CDR3 runs 14 residues. CDR1 and CDR2 (germline): MDHEN, SYDVKM. V lost 5 bases and J 0 bases, leaving 10 bases between the germline ends. CDR3 amino acids: CASSTPQLNTEAFF. CDR3 nucleotides: TGTGCCAGCAGTACCCCACAGTTGAACACTGAAGCTTTCTTT.

The genes are TRBV28 and TRBJ1-1; the D gene is possibly TRBD1 (6 bases). The CDR3 has 15 amino acids. The germline gives CDR1 MDHEN, CDR2 SYDVKM. Trimming took off 2 bases at V and 5 bases at J, with 15 bases between the two ends. The CDR3 region is CASSLATGYLTEAFF. The CDR3 nucleotides read TGTGCCAGCAGTTTAGCCACAGGGTATTTGACTGAAGCTTTCTTT.

The J gene is TRBJ2-7, the V gene TRBV27, with D possibly TRBD2 on 6 matching bases. CDR1 is MNHEY and CDR2 is SMNVEV in the germline V gene (reference sequence). CDR3 length: 16 amino acids. Trimming removed 3 bases at V and 7 bases at J, with 22 bases between. The CDR3 nucleotides are TGTGCCAGCAGTTTCGACGGACGGAGCGGGTATCGTGAGCAGTACTTC. This translates into CASSFDGRSGYREQYF.

The CDR3 region has the DNA TGTGCCAGAAGCTCACCATCAAAAGAGGAGACCCAGTACTTC. Amino acid sequence: CARSSPSKEETQYF. The gene calls are TRBV5-3 and TRBJ2-5; no firm D call. TRBV5-3 is an ORF; its function is uncertain. The CDR3 extends over 14 amino acids. V lost 3 bases and J 5 bases, leaving 14 bases between the germline ends.